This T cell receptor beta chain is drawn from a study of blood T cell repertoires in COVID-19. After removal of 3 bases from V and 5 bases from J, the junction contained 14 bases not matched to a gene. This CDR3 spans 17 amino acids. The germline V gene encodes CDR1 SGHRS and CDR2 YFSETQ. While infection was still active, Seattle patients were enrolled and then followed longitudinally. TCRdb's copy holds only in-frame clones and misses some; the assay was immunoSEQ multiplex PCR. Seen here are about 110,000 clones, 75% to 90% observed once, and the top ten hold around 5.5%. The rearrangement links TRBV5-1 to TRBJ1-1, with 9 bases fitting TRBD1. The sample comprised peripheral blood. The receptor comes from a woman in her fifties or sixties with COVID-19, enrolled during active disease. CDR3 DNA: TGCGCCAGCAGCTCCGGACAGGGGCGATTCCTGTGGACTGAAGCTTTCTTT. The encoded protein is CASSSGQGRFLWTEAFF.